The clone carrying this T cell receptor (beta chain) appeared once. Data came from immunoSEQ multiplex PCR; TCRdb stores just in-frame clones and leaves some out. Found here are about 180,000 clones, around 87% of them singletons; the top ten hold just under 2.5%. The data belong to a study of blood T cell repertoires in COVID-19. Overall study context: Spain, Italy and the United States supplied samples that represented acute and convalescent COVID-19. The analysed material was cDNA or gDNA that came from T cells, B-cell-depleted T cells, or PBMCs.

Looked up from germline, CDR1 is SGHAT and CDR2 is FQNNGV. V lost 5 bases and J lost 5; bases outside the gene matches: 11. This CDR3 region has 15 residues. The TCR sequence derives from a man aged 40-49 years with active or convalescent COVID-19. The sample taken for sequencing was peripheral blood. V and J are TRBV11-2 and TRBJ2-7; TRBD1 aligns across 8 bases. The CDR3 region is CASSLGDRGGDEQYF. CDR3 sequence (DNA): TGTGCCAGCAGCCTAGGAGACAGGGGCGGGGACGAGCAGTACTTC.